The 16 T cell receptor beta chains below come from one sample, sequenced in a study of T cells in women clearing cervical HPV infection. TCRdb keeps only in-frame clones here, not all; method: immunoSEQ multiplex PCR. Across about 30,000 clones, the top ten clones capture 2.5% to 3% of the sample. The sequenced sample was blood buffy coat. The source of these receptors is a woman between 18 and 75 years old with a cervical HPV16 infection that either progressed to CIN3+ or cleared (not recorded which).

Comment on this clone: The CDR3 is cut off 3 residues early in the read; its end comes from the germline J gene. The rearrangement uses TRBV19 and TRBJ1-3, with 7 bases that match TRBD1. V trimming: 7 bases; J trimming: 2 bases; junction bases outside the gene matches: 5. Germline V CDR1 and CDR2: LNHDA, SQIVND (reference sequence). The CDR3 covers 14 residues. This chain's CDR3 is CASIGGTAGNTIYF. CDR3 DNA, as far as it was read: TGTGCCAGTATTGGAGGGACAGCTGGAAACACC.

To note about this clone: The read ends 3 residues shy of where the CDR3 ends; the end is completed using the germline J gene. The genes are TRBV5-4 and TRBJ2-2; maybe TRBD1 (6 bases). CDR1 and CDR2 from the germline V gene are SGHNT and YYREEE (reference sequence). The CDR3 is 15 amino acids. CDR3 amino acids: CASSLDTGIGSPLFF. The DNA read from the CDR3 is TGTGCCAGCAGCTTGGATACAGGGATCGGATCACCG. The full variable domain, rest sourced from reference TRBV5-4 and TRBJ2-2, is ETGVTQSPTHLIKTRGQQVTLRCSSQSGHNTVSWYQQALGQGPQFIFQYYREEENGRGNFPPRFSGLQFPNYSSELNVNALELDDSALYLCASSLDTGIGSPLFFGEGSRLTVL.

Of note for this clone: The sequenced fragment ends 3 residues before the CDR3 boundary, so the rest is inferred from the germline J gene. This chain joins TRBV18 and TRBJ2-1, with D possibly being TRBD1 (5 bases). The CDR3 consists of 12 residues. V was cut by 3 bases and J by 5 bases, with 5 bases left in between. Germline loops: CDR1 KGHSH, CDR2 LQKENI. The covered CDR3 bases are TGTGCCAGCTCACCGACAGACAATGAG. Amino acids: CASSPTDNE. The entire CDR3 reads CASSPTDNEQFF.

About this clone itself: The missing CDR3 end, 3 residues past where the read stops, is filled in from the germline J gene. V and J are TRBV12-5 and TRBJ2-7, with TRBD1 matching over 10 bases. This CDR3 has 16 amino acids. The germline V gene has CDR1 LGHNT and CDR2 FRNRAP. V shed 2 bases, J shed 1 base, and the junction held 5 bases outside the gene matches. The chain's CDR3 is CASGLWGDRGSYEQYF. The part of the CDR3 DNA that was read is TGTGCTAGTGGTTTGTGGGGGGACAGGGGATCCTACGAG.

With regard to this clone: The read halts 3 residues ahead of the CDR3 end, with the missing end drawn from the germline J gene. The V call is TRBV28, the J call TRBJ2-3; the match to TRBD1 covers 7 bases. Germline values: CDR1 MDHEN, CDR2 SYDVKM. This CDR3 comprises 14 residues. The CDR3 protein is CASRTGQAIGAQYF. The CDR3 DNA, read in part, is TGTGCCAGCAGAACCGGACAGGCCATCGGGGCG.

Comment on this clone: The read is 3 residues too short to cover the CDR3 end, so that end is filled in from the germline J gene. This chain joins TRBV19 and TRBJ2-4; perhaps TRBD1 as D (5 bases). The CDR3 extends over 15 amino acids. Germline V gene data show CDR1 as LNHDA and CDR2 as SQIVND (reference sequence). Deletions cut 5 bases from V and 0 bases from J, with 11 bases between. CDR3 residues: CASSSQGLAKNIQYF. The CDR3 DNA, read in part, is TGTGCCAGTAGTTCTCAGGGCTTAGCCAAAAACATT.

A note on this clone: The DNA ends 3 residues before the CDR3 does, and the rest of the CDR3 is filled in from the germline J gene. The V call is TRBV4-2, the J call TRBJ2-3; D is undetermined. The CDR3 consists of 12 residues. The germline V and J ends were trimmed by 4 bases and 3 bases, with 5 bases remaining between them. CDR1 is LGHNA, CDR2 YNFKEQ, per germline. CDR3 amino acids: CASSLTTDTQYF. Incomplete CDR3 DNA: TGTGCCAGCAGCCTCACAACAGATACG.

Comments on this clone: Coverage ceases 3 residues before the CDR3 finishes, and the germline J gene fills in the end. The gene calls are TRBV7-9 and TRBJ2-7; D is unresolved. The CDR3 is made up of 12 amino acids. The V end was cut by 5 bases, the J end by 0 bases, with 5 bases between. Germline CDR1 reads SEHNR; CDR2 reads FQNEAQ (reference sequence). The chain's CDR3 is CASSPSSYEQYF. The sequenced CDR3 bases are TGTGCCAGCAGCCCCAGCTCCTACGAG. Using reference TRBV7-9 and TRBJ2-7 for the parts outside the CDR3, the full variable domain is DTGVSQNPRHKITKRGQNVTFRCDPISEHNRLYWYRQTLGQGPEFLTYFQNEAQLEKSRLLSDRFSAERPKGSFSTLEIQRTEQGDSAMYLCASSPSSYEQYFGPGTRLTVT.

CDR3 DNA (partial): TGTGCCAGCAGCCGGAGAGGGGGTGGC. Its protein is CASSRRGGG. The entire CDR3 reads CASSRRGGGYTF. This chain links TRBV5-8 with TRBJ1-2; TRBD1 might be the D (6 bases). The sequenced fragment ends 3 residues before the CDR3 boundary, so the rest is inferred from the germline J gene. Looked up from germline, CDR1 is SGHTS and CDR2 is YDEGEE. V was cut by 4 bases and J by 7 bases, with 11 bases left in between. This CDR3 is 12 amino acids long.

Notes on this clone: The sequenced fragment ends 3 residues before the CDR3 boundary, so the rest is inferred from the germline J gene. The chain couples TRBV30 to TRBJ1-6, with 9 bases lining up with TRBD1. The CDR3 extends over 15 amino acids. Germline V gene lookup returns CDR1 GTSNPN and CDR2 SVGIG (reference sequence). Germline trimming cut 5 bases from V and 7 bases from J; bases unmatched to any gene: 9. CDR3 bases read: TGTGCCTGGGCGTTACAGGGGGCGATCAATTCACCC. As protein: CAWALQGAINSP. The whole CDR3 is CAWALQGAINSPLHF.

With regard to this clone: The read stops 3 residues short of the end of the CDR3; the missing end is completed from the germline J gene. The chain joins TRBV30 to TRBJ1-4; a weak D match, TRBD1 (6 bases). From germline, CDR1 is GTSNPN and CDR2 SVGIG (reference sequence). The CDR3 contains 13 residues. CDR3 residues: CAWTRDTGRELFF. The CDR3 bases that were read are TGTGCCTGGACACGGGACACTGGCCGGGAA.

About this clone itself: The read terminates 3 residues before the CDR3 end, so the remaining end is supplied by the germline J gene. This sequence joins TRBV11-2 and TRBJ2-1; tentatively, D is TRBD2 (7 bases). Deletions cut 5 bases from V and 7 bases from J, with 18 bases between. Germline CDR1 is SGHAT and CDR2 is FQNNGV. There are 15 residues in the CDR3. Partial CDR3 DNA: TGTGCCAGCAGCACGGGGGGCCTGACTGGGAATGAG. This codes for CASSTGGLTGNE. The full CDR3 is CASSTGGLTGNEQFF.

To note about this clone: The missing CDR3 end, 3 residues past where the read stops, is filled in from the germline J gene. This chain uses TRBV12-3 or TRBV12-4 with TRBJ1-5; D is undetermined. The germline V and J ends were trimmed by 8 bases and 4 bases, with 15 bases remaining between them. This CDR3 contains 14 residues. CDR3 protein: CASQQFDGNQPQHF. The CDR3 DNA, read in part, is TGTGCCAGCCAACAGTTTGACGGAAATCAGCCC.

As regards this clone: The read gets to within 3 residues of the CDR3 end, and the germline J gene fills in the rest. J is TRBJ1-5 and V is TRBV4-2, with D perhaps matching TRBD1 (6 bases). There are 16 residues in the CDR3. Germline loops: CDR1 LGHNA, CDR2 YNFKEQ. Trimming took off 0 bases at V and 4 bases at J, with 13 bases between the two ends. The part of the CDR3 DNA that was read is TGTGCCAGCAGCCAAGATTTTGGGCAGGGGAATCAGCCC. It codes for CASSQDFGQGNQP. The whole CDR3 sequence reads CASSQDFGQGNQPQHF.

A word on this clone: The read ends 3 residues early relative to the CDR3; the germline J gene fills the gap. This chain uses TRBV5-1 with TRBJ2-7, with D possibly matching TRBD2 (6 bases). Germline V gives CDR1 SGHRS, CDR2 YFSETQ. The V end was cut by 4 bases, the J end by 0 bases, with 14 bases between. The CDR3 spans 15 residues. The sequenced part of the CDR3 DNA is TGCGCCAGCAGCCCCAGGAGGGCGAGCTCCTACGAG. Amino acids: CASSPRRASSYE. The entire CDR3 sequence reads CASSPRRASSYEQYF. Combining the CDR3 with reference TRBV5-1 and TRBJ2-7 gives the whole variable domain KAGVTQTPRYLIKTRGQQVTLSCSPISGHRSVSWYQQTPGQGLQFLFEYFSETQRNKGNFPGRFSGRQFSNSRSEMNVSTLELGDSALYLCASSPRRASSYEQYFGPGTRLTVT.

Details on this clone: The sequenced fragment ends 3 residues before the CDR3 boundary, so the rest is inferred from the germline J gene. The genes are TRBV30 and TRBJ1-5, with D perhaps TRBD1 (6 bases). Germline CDR1 reads GTSNPN; CDR2 reads SVGIG (reference sequence). With 4 bases removed from V and 0 bases from J, the gap between germline ends came to 13 bases. The CDR3 covers 15 residues. The CDR3 here is CAWIPRTDSNQPQHF. CDR3 DNA, as far as it was read: TGTGCCTGGATACCGAGGACAGATAGCAATCAGCCC.